Sequencing of this TCR beta chain was carried out in a study of blood T cell repertoires in COVID-19. Comments on this clone: Within the sample, other DNA sequences also encode this same CDR3.

Clones were sequenced by immunoSEQ multiplex PCR, and TCRdb holds only the in-frame ones, with some missing. The sample has around 300,000 clones; 88% are singletons. The CDR3 is 13 residues long. From germline, CDR1 is MNHEY and CDR2 SMNVEV (reference sequence). V lost 3 bases to trimming and J lost 1 base, with 6 bases between them. Input material: PBMCs or T cells enriched from blood (not recorded which). The receptor's source is a man aged 25-45 years who had recovered from COVID-19. The chain employs TRBV27 and TRBJ1-2, with a tentative D call TRBD1 (5 bases). DNA for the CDR3: TGTGCCAGCAGTTTGGGGGGTAACTATGGCTACACCTTC. Translating it yields CASSLGGNYGYTF.